This passage covers 6 T cell receptor beta chains from one sample sequenced in a study of T cell responses to AZD1222 COVID-19 vaccine. Clones were read by immunoSEQ multiplex PCR, and TCRdb kept only the in-frame ones, dropping some. Found here are fewer than 120,000 clones, 88% of them singletons; the top ten hold around 1.6%. Sequencing used peripheral blood, obtained on day 0 of AZD1222 vaccination. These receptors were taken from an adult in good health.

Comments on this clone: Other nucleotide sequences from this sample produce the same CDR3. V usage is TRBV10-2 and J usage is TRBJ1-1; 12 positions agree with TRBD1. V trimming: 6 bases; J trimming: 1 base; junction bases outside the gene matches: 0. Germline V gene data show CDR1 as WSHSY and CDR2 as SAAADI. This CDR3 region has 14 residues. Here the CDR3 reads CASRGQGANTEAFF. CDR3 coding DNA: TGCGCCAGCAGGGGACAGGGGGCGAACACTGAAGCTTTCTTT.

This clone is a singleton in its sample. This chain connects TRBV27 to TRBJ1-4; 7 nucleotides align to TRBD1. Germline CDR1 and CDR2: MNHEY and SMNVEV (reference sequence). The CDR3 has 16 residues. The junction had 8 bases not matched to a gene; V was cut back by 5 bases and J by 2 bases. DNA of the CDR3: TGTGCCAGCAGTCAATTACAGGGGCCTACTAATGAAAAACTGTTTTTT. Encoded protein: CASSQLQGPTNEKLFF.

A single count supports this clone. This chain connects TRBV6-5 to TRBJ1-2; 8 bases agree with TRBD1. Germline CDR1 and CDR2: MNHEY and SVGAGI. The CDR3 has 13 amino acids. V dropped 6 bases and J dropped 7; count of bases not matched to a gene: 7. For the CDR3, the DNA is TGTGCCAGCAGCATTGACAGGGGCGGTGGCTACACCTTC. Protein sequence: CASSIDRGGGYTF.

This CDR3 is CASSDPGVGSYEQYF. In DNA, the CDR3 is TGTGCCAGCAGTGACCCAGGGGTCGGATCCTACGAGCAGTACTTC. This chain uses TRBV25-1 with TRBJ2-7; maybe TRBD1 (6 bases). The V gene lost 3 bases and the J gene lost 1 base, with 13 bases spanning the gap. The CDR3 contains 15 residues. Germline lookup yields CDR1 MGHDK and CDR2 SYGVNS.

The V call is TRBV6-5, the J call TRBJ1-5, with 7 bases that match TRBD1. V lost 7 bases to trimming and J lost 4 bases; unmatched junction nucleotides: 7. Germline V lookup: CDR1 MNHEY, CDR2 SVGAGI. The CDR3 is 14 amino acids. The CDR3 coding sequence is TGTGCCAGCACGGCGGGACAGCTAAATCAGCCCCAGCATTTT. Translated: CASTAGQLNQPQHF.

The chain is built from TRBV6-5 and TRBJ1-2, with 9 bases lining up with TRBD1. Trimming removed 4 bases from V and 5 bases from J; junction bases left unmatched: 11. Germline V CDR1 and CDR2: MNHEY, SVGAGI. CDR3 size: 16 residues. CDR3: CASSSPDRGYGYGYTF. The CDR3 region has the DNA TGTGCCAGCAGTTCTCCGGACAGGGGCTATGGATATGGCTACACCTTC.